This TCR beta chain was recorded in a study of Ad26.COV2.S vaccination and SARS-CoV-2 variants. Study details: Donor got 5x10^10 or 1x10^11 viral particles of Ad26.COV2.S. Study observations and caveats: Substantial breadth was reported for post-vaccination spike-specific CD8+ and CD4+ T cells.

A remark on this clone: Its antigen is not identified.

There are 15 residues in the CDR3. CDR1 and CDR2 from the germline V gene are MNHEY and SVGEGT. V shed 5 bases, J shed 4 bases, and the junction held 5 bases outside the gene matches. TCRdb's table, derived via immunoSEQ multiplex PCR, lists solely in-frame clones and lacks some. The data show 300,000 to 350,000 clones, 90% seen once. Treatment indicated: 19 received Ad26.COV2.S at low or high dose, single or two shots; several received placebo; per-sample allocation not given. Collection of the samples took place on day 63 after the first injection of vaccine or placebo. The sample came from a Boston adult aged 18-55 years.

The TCR originated in a person aged 18-65 years who received the Ad26.COV2.S COVID-19 vaccine or a placebo. The sample in question was peripheral blood, obtained in a trial of Ad26.COV2.S vaccine versus placebo. The chain has TRBV6-2 or TRBV6-3 and TRBJ2-7, with 13 bases matching TRBD2. The CDR3 reads CASSTQTSGRYEQYV. The CDR3 DNA reads as TGTGCCAGCAGTACCCAGACTAGCGGGAGGTACGAGCAGTACGTC.